The following is a T cell receptor beta chain sequence with its context. The Seattle site enrolled patients during active infection and followed them longitudinally. This specimen belongs to a study of blood T cell repertoires in COVID-19. The overall study: Samples came from the United States, Italy and Spain, spanning acute and convalescent COVID-19.

Per the authors' pipeline: Using reference gene primer amplification, nucleated cell counts were estimated. TCRdb's copy holds only in-frame clones and misses some; the assay was immunoSEQ multiplex PCR. The V and J calls and the clone size are those of that table, but D and trimming were determined from the DNA. The sample contains 11,000 or so clones, about two thirds of which appear only once. This receptor was identified in a man in his fifties or sixties with COVID-19, enrolled during active disease. The sequenced sample was peripheral blood.

CDR3 residues: CASSLLLAGKHEQYF. CDR3 DNA sequence: TGTGCCAGCAGCCTCCTTTTAGCGGGGAAACACGAGCAGTACTTC. The V and J genes are TRBV6-2 or TRBV6-3 and TRBJ2-7; TRBD2 agrees at 8 bases. The CDR3 runs 15 residues. V was clipped by 6 bases and J by 5 bases; unmatched bases: 12. The germline CDR1 and CDR2 sequences are MNHEY and SVGEGT.